This is a list of T cell receptor beta chains from one sample in a study of blood T cell repertoires in COVID-19. Some clones are missing from TCRdb's copy, which holds only in-frame ones; the method was immunoSEQ multiplex PCR. The sample holds fewer than 150,000 clones; approximately 84% are singletons and the top ten take roughly 1.6%. The sequencing input was peripheral blood. Receptor source: a man between 50 and 59 years old with acute or convalescent COVID-19. Each CDR3 is given with its conserved first and last residue. A D gene is named only where the DNA matches it firmly. Some rows mark clone size as missing; the rest say once, few, many or name a class of expanded clone.

v_gene: TRBV6-1
abundance: NA
j_gene: TRBJ2-5
d_gene: NA
CDR3nt: TGTGCCAGCAGTGACCGGGAGACCCAGTACTTC
CDR3aa: CASSDRETQYF

v_gene: TRBV28
abundance: NA
j_gene: TRBJ2-2
d_gene: TRBD2
CDR3nt: TGTGCCAGCAGCCAATGGGGGGGGAACACCGGGGAGCTGTTTTTT
CDR3aa: CASSQWGGNTGELFF

v_gene: TRBV5-1
abundance: NA
j_gene: TRBJ2-3
d_gene: NA
CDR3nt: TGCGCCAGCAGCTTGTCAGGGGCCAAAGATACGCAGTATTTT
CDR3aa: CASSLSGAKDTQYF

v_gene: TRBV2
abundance: NA
j_gene: TRBJ2-7
d_gene: NA
CDR3nt: TGTGCCAGCAGTGTCGGTGACGAGCAGTACTTC
CDR3aa: CASSVGDEQYF

v_gene: TRBV29-1
abundance: NA
j_gene: TRBJ2-5
d_gene: TRBD2
CDR3nt: TGCAGCGTCTCTAGCGGGGGCCCCAACCAAGAGACCCAGTACTTC
CDR3aa: CSVSSGGPNQETQYF

v_gene: TRBV4-2
abundance: NA
j_gene: TRBJ1-6
d_gene: NA
CDR3nt: TGTGCCAGCAGCCAAGAGGGCGTCCGATCACCCCTCCACTTT
CDR3aa: CASSQEGVRSPLHF

v_gene: TRBV2
abundance: once
j_gene: TRBJ1-5
d_gene: NA
CDR3nt: TGTGCCAGCAGTGGGGGGGGTTGGCAGCCCCAGCATTTT
CDR3aa: CASSGGGWQPQHF

v_gene: TRBV3-1/TRBV3-2
abundance: NA
j_gene: TRBJ1-1
d_gene: TRBD1
CDR3nt: TGTGCCAGCAGGGCCAGGGGGAGTGTCACTGAAGCTTTCTTT
CDR3aa: CASRARGSVTEAFF

v_gene: TRBV4-2
abundance: NA
j_gene: TRBJ1-1
d_gene: TRBD1
CDR3nt: TGTGCCAGCAGCCAGGGACAGCGGAACACTGAAGCTTTCTTT
CDR3aa: CASSQGQRNTEAFF

v_gene: TRBV7-6
abundance: NA
j_gene: TRBJ1-4
d_gene: TRBD1
CDR3nt: TGTGCCAGCAGCGCCCTAAGGACAGGGGGCGAAGAGGAAAAACTGTTTTTT
CDR3aa: CASSALRTGGEEEKLFF

v_gene: TRBV19
abundance: NA
j_gene: TRBJ1-4
d_gene: NA
CDR3nt: TGTGCCAGTAGTATGGGTAGACTCCGAGGAAAACTGTTTTTT
CDR3aa: CASSMGRLRGKLFF

v_gene: TRBV20-1
abundance: NA
j_gene: TRBJ1-1
d_gene: NA
CDR3nt: TGCAGTGCTAGTTGGGCCGCACACGGGGTGAACACTGAAGCTTTCTTT
CDR3aa: CSASWAAHGVNTEAFF

v_gene: TRBV6-1
abundance: few
j_gene: TRBJ2-2
d_gene: TRBD2
CDR3nt: TGTGCCAGCAGTGAACCCGGGGGGGTCACCGGGGAGCTGTTTTTT
CDR3aa: CASSEPGGVTGELFF

v_gene: TRBV7-2
abundance: NA
j_gene: TRBJ1-3
d_gene: NA
CDR3nt: TGTGCCAGCAGTGGGGCGCCGGGAAACACCATATATTTT
CDR3aa: CASSGAPGNTIYF

v_gene: TRBV19
abundance: NA
j_gene: TRBJ1-5
d_gene: TRBD1
CDR3nt: TGTGCCAGTAGTACGACAGGGTATCAGCCCCAGCATTTT
CDR3aa: CASSTTGYQPQHF

v_gene: TRBV28
abundance: NA
j_gene: TRBJ1-5
d_gene: TRBD1
CDR3nt: TGTGCCAGCAGCTCGGGACAGGGAAGCAATCAGCCCCAGCATTTT
CDR3aa: CASSSGQGSNQPQHF

v_gene: TRBV3-1/TRBV3-2
abundance: NA
j_gene: TRBJ2-4
d_gene: TRBD2
CDR3nt: TGTGCCAGCAGCCAAGCGACTAGCGGGGGGGCGAACATTCAGTACTTC
CDR3aa: CASSQATSGGANIQYF

v_gene: TRBV5-6
abundance: once
j_gene: TRBJ2-6
d_gene: NA
CDR3nt: TGTGCCAGCAGCTTCCAGGGCTCTGGGGCCAACGTCCTGACTTTC
CDR3aa: CASSFQGSGANVLTF

v_gene: TRBV19
abundance: once
j_gene: TRBJ1-4
d_gene: TRBD1
CDR3nt: TGTGCCAGTAGTACCCAGGGGGCAACTGAAAAACTGTTTTTT
CDR3aa: CASSTQGATEKLFF

v_gene: TRBV29-1
abundance: NA
j_gene: TRBJ1-6
d_gene: TRBD1
CDR3nt: TGCAGCCGTTACATGCCGGGACAGGGTCCTTCACCCCTCCACTTT
CDR3aa: CSRYMPGQGPSPLHF

v_gene: TRBV2
abundance: once
j_gene: TRBJ1-1
d_gene: NA
CDR3nt: TGTGCCAGCAGTTTGGACTTGGCTGAAGCTTTCTTT
CDR3aa: CASSLDLAEAFF

v_gene: TRBV6-5
abundance: NA
j_gene: TRBJ2-7
d_gene: TRBD1
CDR3nt: TGTGCCAGCAAGGGACAGGTGAGAAGGACCTACGAGCAGTACTTC
CDR3aa: CASKGQVRRTYEQYF

v_gene: TRBV29-1
abundance: NA
j_gene: TRBJ2-7
d_gene: TRBD1
CDR3nt: TGCAGCGCTATTCTTCCCGACAGGGATTACGAGCAGTACTTC
CDR3aa: CSAILPDRDYEQYF

v_gene: TRBV7-2
abundance: NA
j_gene: TRBJ2-3
d_gene: NA
CDR3nt: TGTGCCAGCAGCTTAGTGTTTGGAGTAACGCAGTATTTT
CDR3aa: CASSLVFGVTQYF

v_gene: TRBV9
abundance: NA
j_gene: TRBJ2-3
d_gene: NA
CDR3nt: TGTGCCAGCAGCTCCTCTCGCCTCGTAGCGGTTCCAGATACGCAGTATTTT
CDR3aa: CASSSSRLVAVPDTQYF

v_gene: TRBV7-8
abundance: NA
j_gene: TRBJ1-2
d_gene: NA
CDR3nt: TGTGCCAGCAGCTTTCCGGGTGACTATGGCTACACCTTC
CDR3aa: CASSFPGDYGYTF